A selection of T cell receptor beta chains follows, all from one sample in a study of T cells in Graves' hyperthyroidism and ophthalmopathy. Each CDR3 protein is one row after TCRdb ran MiXCR on the multiplex PCR reads. The sample lists about 350,000 distinct CDR3 sequences; approximately 20% were seen once. The sample taken for sequencing was blood. These receptors all stem from a woman between 18 and 30 years old with Graves' hyperthyroidism. The CDR3 runs from the conserved cysteine through the conserved F or W. Fields, in order: D gene, J gene, clone size, V gene, CDR3 protein, CDR3 DNA. The D gene is left open where the match is weak. Clone size appears in some rows only: once, few, many, or a class for an expanded clone.

NA,TRBJ2-5,few,TRBV12-3/TRBV12-4,CASSLRPEETQYF,TGTGCCAGCAGTTTAAGGCCAGAAGAGACCCAGTACTTC
NA,TRBJ2-7,many,TRBV28,CASAAAGTPYEQYF,TGTGCCAGCGCTGCAGCGGGGACACCCTACGAGCAGTACTTC
TRBD1,TRBJ1-1,many,TRBV6-1,CASSEEEGQGNTEAFF,TGTGCCAGCAGTGAAGAAGAGGGACAGGGGAACACTGAAGCTTTCTTT
NA,TRBJ1-1,many,TRBV29-1,CSAGGGAVVNTEAFF,TGCAGCGCGGGTGGAGGGGCCGTGGTAAACACTGAAGCTTTCTTT
NA,TRBJ1-5,many,TRBV28,CASSPRGAGNQPQHF,TGTGCCAGCAGCCCTAGGGGGGCGGGCAATCAGCCCCAGCATTTT
NA,TRBJ2-7,many,TRBV30,CAWSVGEIYEQYF,TGTGCCTGGAGTGTGGGGGAAATCTACGAGCAGTACTTC
NA,TRBJ1-1,NA,TRBV11-1,CASSQQEAGTEAFF,TGTGCCAGCAGCCAACAGGAGGCGGGCACTGAAGCTTTCTTT
NA,TRBJ2-7,many,TRBV20-1,CSGRRGVDEQYF,TGCAGTGGCCGCAGGGGGGTGGACGAGCAGTACTTC
TRBD2,TRBJ2-7,many,TRBV6-1,CASSGGLAANYEQYF,TGTGCCAGCAGTGGGGGACTAGCGGCTAACTACGAGCAGTACTTC
NA,TRBJ1-1,many,TRBV3-1,CASSPRSWGNTEAFF,TGTGCCAGCAGCCCCCGGTCATGGGGGAACACTGAAGCTTTCTTT
TRBD1,TRBJ1-1,many,TRBV4-1,CASSEGVYRDSKAFF,TGCGCCAGCAGTGAAGGTGTATACCGGGACAGTAAAGCTTTCTTT
NA,TRBJ2-7,few,TRBV3-1,CASSQSPAYEQYF,TGTGCCAGCAGCCAATCCCCGGCCTACGAGCAGTACTTC
NA,TRBJ1-6,few,TRBV19,CASKGPSRGSPLHF,TGTGCCAGTAAAGGCCCGAGTAGGGGTTCACCCCTCCACTTT
NA,TRBJ2-5,many,TRBV20-1,CSARDPRLSETQYF,TGCAGTGCTAGAGATCCCCGTTTGTCAGAGACCCAGTACTTC
NA,TRBJ1-2,NA,TRBV7-2,CASSLGARGYGYTF,TGTGCCAGCAGCTTAGGCGCCAGGGGATATGGCTACACCTTC
NA,TRBJ1-1,NA,TRBV27,CASSSRPTGNTEAFF,TGTGCCAGCAGTTCAAGACCTACCGGGAACACTGAAGCTTTCTTT
NA,TRBJ1-2,NA,TRBV9,CASSGREDLILNYGYTF,TGTGCCAGCAGCGGCAGGGAGGATCTCATTTTAAACTATGGCTACACCTTC
NA,TRBJ2-5,many,TRBV11-3,CASSLTLRETQYF,TGTGCCAGCAGCCTTACCCTCCGCGAGACCCAGTACTTC
NA,TRBJ2-5,NA,TRBV30,CAWRAGRETQYF,TGTGCCTGGAGGGCTGGGAGAGAGACCCAGTACTTC
NA,TRBJ1-1,NA,TRBV30,CAWSVGTPNTEAFF,TGTGCCTGGAGCGTAGGGACACCTAACACTGAAGCTTTCTTT
NA,TRBJ1-3,many,TRBV28,CASTRGGNTIYF,TGTGCCAGCACCCGAGGAGGAAACACCATATATTTT
NA,TRBJ2-7,many,TRBV6-1,CASRRLARGGYEQYF,TGTGCCAGCAGACGCCTGGCCAGGGGAGGGTACGAGCAGTACTTC
NA,TRBJ2-2,many,TRBV7-9,CASSLPPSGELFF,TGTGCCAGCAGCTTACCCCCGTCCGGGGAGCTGTTTTTT
TRBD1,TRBJ1-2,NA,TRBV12-3/TRBV12-4,CASSSRTGPYYGYTF,TGTGCCAGCAGTTCAAGGACAGGGCCCTACTATGGCTACACCTTC
NA,TRBJ2-7,many,TRBV7-3,CASSLVGGANSYEQYF,TGTGCCAGCAGCTTAGTCGGGGGCGCGAACTCCTACGAGCAGTACTTC
NA,TRBJ2-5,many,TRBV12-3/TRBV12-4,CASSFNGHQETQYF,TGTGCCAGCAGTTTCAACGGACACCAAGAGACCCAGTACTTC
NA,TRBJ1-2,many,TRBV6-5,CASRPGEPNYGYTF,TGTGCCAGCAGACCCGGGGAGCCGAACTATGGCTACACCTTC
TRBD1,TRBJ1-2,many,TRBV27,CASSFLGDRGTDYGYTF,TGTGCCAGCAGTTTCCTCGGGGACAGGGGAACGGACTATGGCTACACCTTC